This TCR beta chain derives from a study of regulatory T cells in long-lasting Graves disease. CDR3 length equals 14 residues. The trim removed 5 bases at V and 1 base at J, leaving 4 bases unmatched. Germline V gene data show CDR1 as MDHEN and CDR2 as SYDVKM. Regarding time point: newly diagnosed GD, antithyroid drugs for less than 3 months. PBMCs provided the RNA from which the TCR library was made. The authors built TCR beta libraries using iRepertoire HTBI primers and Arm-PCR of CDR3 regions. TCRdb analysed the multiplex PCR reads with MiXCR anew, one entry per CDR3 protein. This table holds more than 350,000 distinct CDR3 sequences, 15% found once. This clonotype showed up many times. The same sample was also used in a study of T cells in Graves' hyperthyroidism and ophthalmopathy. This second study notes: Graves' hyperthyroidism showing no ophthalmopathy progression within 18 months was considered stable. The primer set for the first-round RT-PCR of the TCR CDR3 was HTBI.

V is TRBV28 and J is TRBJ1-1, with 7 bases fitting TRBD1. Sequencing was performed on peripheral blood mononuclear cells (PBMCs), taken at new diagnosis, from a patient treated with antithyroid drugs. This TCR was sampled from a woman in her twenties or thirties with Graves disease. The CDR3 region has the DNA TGTGCCAGCAGTGTGGACAGGCCGAACACTGAAGCTTTCTTT. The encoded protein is CASSVDRPNTEAFF.